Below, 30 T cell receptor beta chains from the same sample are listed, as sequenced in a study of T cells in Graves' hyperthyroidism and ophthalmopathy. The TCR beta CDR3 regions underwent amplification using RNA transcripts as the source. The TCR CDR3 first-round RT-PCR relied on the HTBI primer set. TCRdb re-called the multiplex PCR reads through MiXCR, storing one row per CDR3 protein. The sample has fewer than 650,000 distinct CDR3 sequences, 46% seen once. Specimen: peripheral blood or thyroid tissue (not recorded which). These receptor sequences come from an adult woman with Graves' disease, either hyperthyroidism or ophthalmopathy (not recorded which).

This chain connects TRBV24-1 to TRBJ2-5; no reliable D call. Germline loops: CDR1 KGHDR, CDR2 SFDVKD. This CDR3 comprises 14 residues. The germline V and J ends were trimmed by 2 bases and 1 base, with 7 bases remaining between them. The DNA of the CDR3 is TGTGCCACCAGTGATTCTTACGTCCAAGAGACCCAGTACTTC. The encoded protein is CATSDSYVQETQYF.

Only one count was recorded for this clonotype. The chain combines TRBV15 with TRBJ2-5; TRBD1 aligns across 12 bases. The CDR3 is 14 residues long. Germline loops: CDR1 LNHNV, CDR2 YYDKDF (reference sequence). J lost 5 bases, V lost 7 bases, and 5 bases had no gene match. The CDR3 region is CATTGQGATETQYF. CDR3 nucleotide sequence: TGTGCCACCACGGGACAGGGGGCGACGGAGACCCAGTACTTC.

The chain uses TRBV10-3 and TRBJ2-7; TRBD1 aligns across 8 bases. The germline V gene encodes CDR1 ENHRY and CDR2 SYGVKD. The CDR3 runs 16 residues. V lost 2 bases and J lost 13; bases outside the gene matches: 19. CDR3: CAISENQGQGLLGIYF. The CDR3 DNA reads TGTGCCATCAGTGAGAACCAAGGACAGGGTTTGTTGGGAATCTACTTC.

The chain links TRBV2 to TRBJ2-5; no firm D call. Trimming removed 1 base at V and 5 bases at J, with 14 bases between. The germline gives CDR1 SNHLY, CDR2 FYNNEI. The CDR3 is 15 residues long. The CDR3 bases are TGTGCCAGCAGTGAAGGCGCCAGACATGGCGAGACCCAGTACTTC. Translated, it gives CASSEGARHGETQYF.

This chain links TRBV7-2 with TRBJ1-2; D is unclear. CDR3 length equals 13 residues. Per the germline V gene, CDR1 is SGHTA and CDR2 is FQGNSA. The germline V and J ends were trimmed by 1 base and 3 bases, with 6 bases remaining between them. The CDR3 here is CASSLGMDYGYTF. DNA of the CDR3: TGTGCCAGCAGCTTAGGCATGGACTATGGCTACACCTTC.

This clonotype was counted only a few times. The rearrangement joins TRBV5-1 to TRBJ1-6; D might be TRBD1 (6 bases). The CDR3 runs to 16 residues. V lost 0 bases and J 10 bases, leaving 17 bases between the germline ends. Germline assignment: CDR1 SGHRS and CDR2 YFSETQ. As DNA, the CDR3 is TGCGCCAGCAGCTTGGGCCCCTCAGGGGACGGATCACCCCTCCACTTT. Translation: CASSLGPSGDGSPLHF.

DNA of the CDR3: TGTGCCATCAGCCAGAGGGCGGGCAACACTGAAGCTTTCTTT. Translation gives CAISQRAGNTEAFF. The J gene is TRBJ1-1, the V gene TRBV10-3; D unresolved. The V and J ends lost 6 bases and 2 bases respectively, with 13 bases between them. Germline V gene data show CDR1 as ENHRY and CDR2 as SYGVKD. The CDR3 length is 14 residues.

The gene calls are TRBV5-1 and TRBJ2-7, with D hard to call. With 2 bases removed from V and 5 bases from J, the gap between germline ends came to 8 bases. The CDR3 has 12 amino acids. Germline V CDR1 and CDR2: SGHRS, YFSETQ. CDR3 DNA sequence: TGCGCCAGCAGCTTTATAGGGAACGAGCAGTACTTC. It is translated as CASSFIGNEQYF.

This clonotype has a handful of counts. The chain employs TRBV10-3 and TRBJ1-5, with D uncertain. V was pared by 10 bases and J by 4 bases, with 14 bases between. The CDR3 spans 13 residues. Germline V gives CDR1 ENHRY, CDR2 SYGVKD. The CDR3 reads CATREQKNQPQHF. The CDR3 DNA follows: TGTGCCACCCGGGAGCAGAAGAATCAGCCCCAGCATTTT.

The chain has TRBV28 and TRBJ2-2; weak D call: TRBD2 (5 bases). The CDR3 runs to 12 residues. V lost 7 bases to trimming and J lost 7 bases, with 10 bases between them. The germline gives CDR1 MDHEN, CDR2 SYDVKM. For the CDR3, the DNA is TGTGCCAGCACCCTCGAGGGCGGGGAGCTGTTTTTT. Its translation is CASTLEGGELFF.

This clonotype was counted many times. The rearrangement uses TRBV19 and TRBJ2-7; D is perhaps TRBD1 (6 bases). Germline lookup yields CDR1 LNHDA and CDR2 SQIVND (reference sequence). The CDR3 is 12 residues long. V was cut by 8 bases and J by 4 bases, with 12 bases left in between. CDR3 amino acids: CASAGASYEQYF. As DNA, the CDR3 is TGTGCCAGTGCAGGGGCTAGTTACGAGCAGTACTTC.

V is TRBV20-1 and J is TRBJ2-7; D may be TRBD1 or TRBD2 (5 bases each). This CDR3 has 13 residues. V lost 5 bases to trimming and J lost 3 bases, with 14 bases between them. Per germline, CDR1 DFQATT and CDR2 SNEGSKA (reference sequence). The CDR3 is CSAPGTENYEQYF. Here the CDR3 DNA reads TGCAGTGCTCCTGGGACCGAAAACTACGAGCAGTACTTC.

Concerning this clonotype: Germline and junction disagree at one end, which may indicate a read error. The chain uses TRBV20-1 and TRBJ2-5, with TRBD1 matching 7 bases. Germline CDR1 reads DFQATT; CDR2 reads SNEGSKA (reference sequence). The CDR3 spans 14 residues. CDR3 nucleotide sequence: TGCAATGCCCATAATTACAGGGGCGAAGAGGCCCAGTACTTC. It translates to CNAHNYRGEEAQYF.

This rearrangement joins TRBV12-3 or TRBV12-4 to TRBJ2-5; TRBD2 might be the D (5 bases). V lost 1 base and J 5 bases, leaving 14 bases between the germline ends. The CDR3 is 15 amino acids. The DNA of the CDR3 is TGTGCCAGCAGTTTAGTTGACTACGCTCAGGAGACCCAGTACTTC. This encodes CASSLVDYAQETQYF.

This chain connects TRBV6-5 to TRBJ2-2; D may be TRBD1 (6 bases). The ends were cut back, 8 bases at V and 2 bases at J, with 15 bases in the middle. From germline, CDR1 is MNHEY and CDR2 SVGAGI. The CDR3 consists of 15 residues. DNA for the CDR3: TGTGCCAGCCGCCCCGGGACAACTAACACCGGGGAGCTGTTTTTT. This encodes CASRPGTTNTGELFF.

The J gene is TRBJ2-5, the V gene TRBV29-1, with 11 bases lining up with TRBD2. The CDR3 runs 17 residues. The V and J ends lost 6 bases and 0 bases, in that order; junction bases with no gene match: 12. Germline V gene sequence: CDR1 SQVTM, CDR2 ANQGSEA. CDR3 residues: CSVAGLAGGTYQETQYF. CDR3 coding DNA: TGCAGCGTCGCCGGGCTAGCGGGAGGTACCTACCAAGAGACCCAGTACTTC.

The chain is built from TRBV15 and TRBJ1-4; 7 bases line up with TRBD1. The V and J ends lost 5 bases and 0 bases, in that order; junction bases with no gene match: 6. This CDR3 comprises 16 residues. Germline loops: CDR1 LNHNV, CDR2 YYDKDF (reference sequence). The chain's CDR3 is CATSWDRPSTNEKLFF. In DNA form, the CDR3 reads TGTGCCACCAGCTGGGACAGACCGTCAACTAATGAAAAACTGTTTTTT.

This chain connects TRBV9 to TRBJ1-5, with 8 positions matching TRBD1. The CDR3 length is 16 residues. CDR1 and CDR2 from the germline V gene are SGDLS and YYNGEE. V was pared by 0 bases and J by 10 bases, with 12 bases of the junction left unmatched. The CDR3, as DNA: TGTGCCAGCAGCGTAGGTGCAGGGGGCGCGTTAGATCCCCAGCATTTT. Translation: CASSVGAGGALDPQHF.

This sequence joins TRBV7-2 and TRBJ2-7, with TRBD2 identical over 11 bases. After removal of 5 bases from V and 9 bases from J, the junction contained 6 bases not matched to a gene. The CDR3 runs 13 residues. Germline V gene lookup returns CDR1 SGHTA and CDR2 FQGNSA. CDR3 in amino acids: CASSRGTSGRQYF. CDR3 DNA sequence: TGTGCCAGCAGCCGTGGGACTAGCGGCCGGCAGTACTTC.

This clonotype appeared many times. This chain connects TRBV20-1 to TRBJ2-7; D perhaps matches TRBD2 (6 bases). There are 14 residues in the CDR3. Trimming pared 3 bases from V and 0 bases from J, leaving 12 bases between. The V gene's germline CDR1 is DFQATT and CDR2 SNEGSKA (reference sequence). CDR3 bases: TGCAGTGCTAGGCCGGGACTGAGCTCCTACGAGCAGTACTTC. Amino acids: CSARPGLSSYEQYF.

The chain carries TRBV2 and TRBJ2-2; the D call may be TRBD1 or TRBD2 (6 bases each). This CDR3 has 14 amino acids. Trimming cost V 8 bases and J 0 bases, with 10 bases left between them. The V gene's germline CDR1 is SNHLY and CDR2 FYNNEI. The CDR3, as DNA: TGTGCCAGCGGAGGGACATCGAACACCGGGGAGCTGTTTTTT. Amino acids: CASGGTSNTGELFF. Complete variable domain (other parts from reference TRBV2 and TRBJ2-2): EPEVTQTPSHQVTQMGQEVILRCVPISNHLYFYWYRQILGQKVEFLVSFYNNEISEKSEIFDDQFSVERPDGSNFTLKIRSTKLEDSAMYFCASGGTSNTGELFFGEGSRLTVL.

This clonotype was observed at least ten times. The CDR3 DNA is TGTGCCAGCAGTTACGGGGGACTGAACCAGCCCCAGCATTTT. It encodes CASSYGGLNQPQHF. The rearrangement uses TRBV6-6 and TRBJ1-5; TRBD1 is a possible D gene (5 bases). CDR3 size: 14 residues. V lost 2 bases to trimming and J lost 7 bases, with 12 bases between them. Germline V CDR1 and CDR2: MNHNY, SVGAGI (reference sequence).

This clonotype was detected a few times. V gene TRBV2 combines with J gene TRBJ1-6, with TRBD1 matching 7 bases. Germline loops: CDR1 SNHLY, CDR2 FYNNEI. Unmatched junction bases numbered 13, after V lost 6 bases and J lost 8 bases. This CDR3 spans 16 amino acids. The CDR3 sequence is CASRDGGQGDHSPLHF. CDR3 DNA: TGTGCCAGCAGGGACGGCGGGCAGGGGGACCATTCACCCCTCCACTTT.

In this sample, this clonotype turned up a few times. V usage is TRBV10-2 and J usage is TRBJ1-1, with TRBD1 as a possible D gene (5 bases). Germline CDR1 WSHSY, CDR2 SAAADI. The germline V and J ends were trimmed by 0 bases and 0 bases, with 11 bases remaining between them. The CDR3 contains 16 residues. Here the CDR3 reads CASSESRGRVNTEAFF. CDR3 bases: TGCGCCAGCAGTGAGTCGAGGGGACGAGTGAACACTGAAGCTTTCTTT.

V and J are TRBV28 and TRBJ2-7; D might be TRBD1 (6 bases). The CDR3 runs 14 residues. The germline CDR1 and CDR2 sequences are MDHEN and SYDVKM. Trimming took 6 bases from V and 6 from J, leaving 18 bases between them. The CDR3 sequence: CASRTGAASGEQYF. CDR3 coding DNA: TGTGCCAGCAGGACAGGAGCCGCCTCGGGCGAGCAGTACTTC.

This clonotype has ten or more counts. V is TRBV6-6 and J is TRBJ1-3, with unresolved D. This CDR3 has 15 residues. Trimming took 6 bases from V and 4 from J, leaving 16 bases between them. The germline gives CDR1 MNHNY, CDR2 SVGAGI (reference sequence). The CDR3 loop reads CASSADGAGGNTIYF. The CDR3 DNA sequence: TGTGCCAGCAGCGCGGACGGAGCTGGGGGAAACACCATATATTTT.

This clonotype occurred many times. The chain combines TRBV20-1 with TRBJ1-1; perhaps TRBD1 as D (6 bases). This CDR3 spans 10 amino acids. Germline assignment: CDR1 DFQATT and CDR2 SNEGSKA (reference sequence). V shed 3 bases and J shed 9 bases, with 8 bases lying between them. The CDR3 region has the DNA TGCAGTGCTAGGGACAGCCAAGCTTTCTTT. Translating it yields CSARDSQAFF.

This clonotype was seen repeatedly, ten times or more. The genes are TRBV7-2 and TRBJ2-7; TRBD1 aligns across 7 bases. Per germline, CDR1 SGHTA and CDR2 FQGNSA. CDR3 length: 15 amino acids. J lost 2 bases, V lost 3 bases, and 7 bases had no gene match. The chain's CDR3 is CASSFSTGLAYEQYF. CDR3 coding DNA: TGTGCCAGCAGCTTTTCGACAGGGCTCGCCTACGAGCAGTACTTC.

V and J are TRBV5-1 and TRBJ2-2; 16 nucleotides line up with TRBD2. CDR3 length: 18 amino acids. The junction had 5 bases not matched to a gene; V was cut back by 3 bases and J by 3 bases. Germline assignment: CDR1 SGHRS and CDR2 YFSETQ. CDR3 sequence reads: CASSSGTSGRAHTGELFF. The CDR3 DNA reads TGCGCCAGCAGCTCCGGGACTAGCGGGAGGGCTCACACCGGGGAGCTGTTTTTT.

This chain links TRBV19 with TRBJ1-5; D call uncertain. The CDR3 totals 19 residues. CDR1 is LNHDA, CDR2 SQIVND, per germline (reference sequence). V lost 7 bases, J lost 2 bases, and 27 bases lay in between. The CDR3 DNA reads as TGTGCCAGTACCCCGCCCCTACGGAACACCGGGATCCGCAATCAGCCCCAGCATTTT. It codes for CASTPPLRNTGIRNQPQHF.